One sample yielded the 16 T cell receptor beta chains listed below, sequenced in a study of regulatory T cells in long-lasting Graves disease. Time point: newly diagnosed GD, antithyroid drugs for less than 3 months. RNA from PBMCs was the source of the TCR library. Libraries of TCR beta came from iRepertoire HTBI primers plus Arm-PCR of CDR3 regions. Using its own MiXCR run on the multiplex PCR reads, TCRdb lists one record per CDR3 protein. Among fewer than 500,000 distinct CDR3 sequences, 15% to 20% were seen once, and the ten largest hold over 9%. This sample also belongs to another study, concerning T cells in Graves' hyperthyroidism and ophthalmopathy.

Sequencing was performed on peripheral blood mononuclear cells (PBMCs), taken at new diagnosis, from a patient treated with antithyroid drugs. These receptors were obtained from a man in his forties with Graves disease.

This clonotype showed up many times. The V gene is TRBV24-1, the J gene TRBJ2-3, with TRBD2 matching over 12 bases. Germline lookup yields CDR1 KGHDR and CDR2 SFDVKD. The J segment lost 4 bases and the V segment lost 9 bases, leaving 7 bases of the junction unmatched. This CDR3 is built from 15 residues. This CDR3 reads CATSAASGRADTQYF. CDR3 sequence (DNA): TGTGCCACCTCTGCCGCTAGCGGGAGGGCAGATACGCAGTATTTT.

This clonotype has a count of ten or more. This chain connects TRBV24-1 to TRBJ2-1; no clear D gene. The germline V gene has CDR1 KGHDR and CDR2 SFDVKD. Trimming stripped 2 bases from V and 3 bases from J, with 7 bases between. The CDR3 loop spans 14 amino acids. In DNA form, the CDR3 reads TGTGCCACCAGTGATTGGTACAGCTACAATGAGCAGTTCTTC. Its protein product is CATSDWYSYNEQFF.

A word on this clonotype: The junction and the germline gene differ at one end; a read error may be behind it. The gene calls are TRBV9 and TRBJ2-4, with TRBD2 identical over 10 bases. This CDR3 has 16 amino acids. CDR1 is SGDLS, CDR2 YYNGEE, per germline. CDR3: CASSARTGTSDTLGYF. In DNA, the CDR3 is TGTGCTAGCAGCGCGAGGACCGGGACTAGCGACACCTTGGGGTACTTC.

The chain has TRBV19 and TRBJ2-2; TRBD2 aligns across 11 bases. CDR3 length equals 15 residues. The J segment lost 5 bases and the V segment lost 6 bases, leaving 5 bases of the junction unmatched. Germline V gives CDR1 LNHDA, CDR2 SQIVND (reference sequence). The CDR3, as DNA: TGTGCCAGTAGCACTAGCGGGGGAGAGACCGGGGAGCTGTTTTTT. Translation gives CASSTSGGETGELFF. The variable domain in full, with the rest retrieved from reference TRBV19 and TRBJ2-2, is DGGITQSPKYLFRKEGQNVTLSCEQNLNHDAMYWYRQDPGQGLRLIYYSQIVNDFQKGDIAEGYSVSREKKESFPLTVTSAQKNPTAFYLCASSTSGGETGELFFGEGSRLTVL.

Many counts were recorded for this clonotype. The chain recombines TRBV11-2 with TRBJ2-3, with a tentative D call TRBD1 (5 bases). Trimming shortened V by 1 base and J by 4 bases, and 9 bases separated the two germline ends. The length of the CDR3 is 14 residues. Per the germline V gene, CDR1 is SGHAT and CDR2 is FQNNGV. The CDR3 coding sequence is TGTGCCAGCAGCTTAGTTCCCAGGGCAGATACGCAGTATTTT. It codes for CASSLVPRADTQYF.

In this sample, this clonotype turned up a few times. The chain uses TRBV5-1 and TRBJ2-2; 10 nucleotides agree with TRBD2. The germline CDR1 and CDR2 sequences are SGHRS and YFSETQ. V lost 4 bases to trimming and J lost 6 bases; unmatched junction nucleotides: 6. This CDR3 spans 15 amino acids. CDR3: CASSGTSGKPGELFF. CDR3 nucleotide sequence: TGCGCCAGCAGCGGAACTAGCGGGAAACCCGGGGAGCTGTTTTTT.

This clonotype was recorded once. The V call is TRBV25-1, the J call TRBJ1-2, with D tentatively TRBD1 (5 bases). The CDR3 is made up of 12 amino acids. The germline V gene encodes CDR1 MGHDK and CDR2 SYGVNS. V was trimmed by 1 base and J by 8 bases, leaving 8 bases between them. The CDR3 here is CASSEWQGGYTF. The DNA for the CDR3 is TGTGCCAGCAGTGAATGGCAGGGCGGCTACACCTTC.

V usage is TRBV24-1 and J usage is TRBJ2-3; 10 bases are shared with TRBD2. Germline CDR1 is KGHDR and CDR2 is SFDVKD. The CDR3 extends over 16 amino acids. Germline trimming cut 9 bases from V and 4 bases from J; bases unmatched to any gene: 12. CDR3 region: CATGLQREGRPDTQYF. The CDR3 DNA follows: TGTGCCACCGGTCTACAGCGGGAGGGCCGGCCAGATACGCAGTATTTT.

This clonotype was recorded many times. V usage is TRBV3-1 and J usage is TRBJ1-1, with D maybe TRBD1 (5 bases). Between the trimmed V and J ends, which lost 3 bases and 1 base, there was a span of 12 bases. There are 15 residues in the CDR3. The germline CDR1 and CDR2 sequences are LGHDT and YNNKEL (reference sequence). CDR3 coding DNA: TGTGCCAGCAGCCACCCCGGCGGGGGGAACACTGAAGCTTTCTTT. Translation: CASSHPGGGNTEAFF.

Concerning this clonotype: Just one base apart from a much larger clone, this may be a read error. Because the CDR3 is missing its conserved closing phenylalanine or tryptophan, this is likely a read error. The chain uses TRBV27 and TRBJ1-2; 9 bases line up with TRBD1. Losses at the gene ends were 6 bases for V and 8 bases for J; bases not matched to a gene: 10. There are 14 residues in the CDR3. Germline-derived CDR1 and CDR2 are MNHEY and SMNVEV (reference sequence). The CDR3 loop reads CASRRTGQGEGYTL. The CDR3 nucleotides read TGTGCCAGCAGAAGAACGGGACAGGGTGAAGGCTACACCCTC.

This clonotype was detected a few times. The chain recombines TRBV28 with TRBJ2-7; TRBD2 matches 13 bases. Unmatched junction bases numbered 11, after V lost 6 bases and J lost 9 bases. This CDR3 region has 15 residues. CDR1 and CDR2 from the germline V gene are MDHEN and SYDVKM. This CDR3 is CASSRTGLAGAGQYF. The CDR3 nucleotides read TGTGCCAGCAGCCGGACCGGACTAGCGGGAGCGGGGCAGTACTTC.

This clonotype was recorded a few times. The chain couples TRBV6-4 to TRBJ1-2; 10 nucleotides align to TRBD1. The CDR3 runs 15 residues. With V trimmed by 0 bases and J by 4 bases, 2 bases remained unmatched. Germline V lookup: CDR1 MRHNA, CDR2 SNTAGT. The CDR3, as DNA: TGTGCCAGCAGTGACTCGGGGACAGGGGTCTATGGCTACACCTTC. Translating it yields CASSDSGTGVYGYTF.

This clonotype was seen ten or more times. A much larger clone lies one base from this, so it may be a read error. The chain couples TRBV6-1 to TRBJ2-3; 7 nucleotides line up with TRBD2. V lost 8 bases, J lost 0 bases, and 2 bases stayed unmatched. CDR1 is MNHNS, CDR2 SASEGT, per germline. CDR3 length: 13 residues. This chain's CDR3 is CASFSGSTDTQYF. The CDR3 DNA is TGTGCCAGCTTTAGCGGGAGCACAGATACGCAGTATTTT.

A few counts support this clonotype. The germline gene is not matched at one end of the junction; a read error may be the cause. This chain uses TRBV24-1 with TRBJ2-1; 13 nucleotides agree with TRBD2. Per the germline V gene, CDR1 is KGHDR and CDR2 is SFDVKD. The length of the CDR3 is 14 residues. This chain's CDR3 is CATRGTSGNNGQFF. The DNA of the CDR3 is TGTGCCACCAGAGGGACTAGCGGGAACAATGGGCAGTTCTTC.

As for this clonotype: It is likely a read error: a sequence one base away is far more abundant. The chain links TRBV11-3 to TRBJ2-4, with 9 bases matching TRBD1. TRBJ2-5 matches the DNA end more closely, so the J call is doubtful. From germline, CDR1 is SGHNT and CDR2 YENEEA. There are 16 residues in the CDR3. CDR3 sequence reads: CASSLKDRGEQETQYF. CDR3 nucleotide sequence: TGTGCCAGCAGCTTAAAGGACAGGGGAGAACAAGAGACCCAGTACTTC.

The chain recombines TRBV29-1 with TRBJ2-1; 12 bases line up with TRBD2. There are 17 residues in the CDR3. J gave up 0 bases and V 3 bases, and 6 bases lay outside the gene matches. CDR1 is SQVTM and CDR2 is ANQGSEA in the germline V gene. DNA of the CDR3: TGCAGCGTTGACAACCCTAGCGGGAGGGCCTCCTACAATGAGCAGTTCTTC. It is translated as CSVDNPSGRASYNEQFF.